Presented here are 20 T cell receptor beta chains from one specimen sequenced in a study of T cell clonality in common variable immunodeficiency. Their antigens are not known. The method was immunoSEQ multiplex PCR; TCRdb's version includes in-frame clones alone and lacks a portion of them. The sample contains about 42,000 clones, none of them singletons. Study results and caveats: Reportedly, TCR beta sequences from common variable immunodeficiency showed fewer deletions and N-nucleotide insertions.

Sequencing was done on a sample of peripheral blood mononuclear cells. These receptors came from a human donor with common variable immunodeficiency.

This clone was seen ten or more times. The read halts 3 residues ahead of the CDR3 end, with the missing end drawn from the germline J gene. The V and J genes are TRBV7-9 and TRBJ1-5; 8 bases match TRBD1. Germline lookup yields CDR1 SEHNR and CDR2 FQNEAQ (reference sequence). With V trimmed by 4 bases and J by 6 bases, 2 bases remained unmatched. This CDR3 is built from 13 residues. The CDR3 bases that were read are TGTGCCAGCAGCTCAGGGGGCGGTCAGCCC. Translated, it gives CASSSGGGQP. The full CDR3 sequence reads CASSSGGGQPQHF.

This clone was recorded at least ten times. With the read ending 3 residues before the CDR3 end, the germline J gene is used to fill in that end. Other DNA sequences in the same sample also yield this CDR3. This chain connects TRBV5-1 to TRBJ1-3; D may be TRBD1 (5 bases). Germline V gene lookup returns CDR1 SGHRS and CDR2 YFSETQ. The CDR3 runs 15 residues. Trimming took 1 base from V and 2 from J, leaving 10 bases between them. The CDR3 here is CASSLSGGTGNTIYF. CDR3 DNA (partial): TGCGCCAGCAGCTTGTCGGGGGGGACTGGAAACACC.

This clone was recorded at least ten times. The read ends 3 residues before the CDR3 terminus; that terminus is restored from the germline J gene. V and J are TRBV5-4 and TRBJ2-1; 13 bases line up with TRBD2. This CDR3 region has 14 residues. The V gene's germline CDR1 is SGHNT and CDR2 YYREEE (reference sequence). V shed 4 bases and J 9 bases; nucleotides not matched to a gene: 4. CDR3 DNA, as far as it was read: TGTGCCAGCAGCCAAACTAGCGGGAGGGCTGAG. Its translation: CASSQTSGRAE. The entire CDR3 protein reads CASSQTSGRAEQFF. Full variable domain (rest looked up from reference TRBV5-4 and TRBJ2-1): ETGVTQSPTHLIKTRGQQVTLRCSSQSGHNTVSWYQQALGQGPQFIFQYYREEENGRGNFPPRFSGLQFPNYSSELNVNALELDDSALYLCASSQTSGRAEQFFGPGTRLTVL.

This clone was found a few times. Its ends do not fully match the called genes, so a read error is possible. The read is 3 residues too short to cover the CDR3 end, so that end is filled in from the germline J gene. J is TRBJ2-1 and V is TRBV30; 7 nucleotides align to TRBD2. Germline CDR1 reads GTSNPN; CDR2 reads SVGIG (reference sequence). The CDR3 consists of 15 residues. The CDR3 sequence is CARSTSESSYNEQFF. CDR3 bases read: TGTGCCCGGAGTACTAGCGAGAGCTCCTACAATGAG. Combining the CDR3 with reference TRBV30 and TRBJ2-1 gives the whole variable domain SQTIHQWPATLVQPVGSPLSLECTVEGTSNPNLYWYRQAAGRGLQLLFYSVGIGQISSEVPQNLSASRPQDRQFILSSKKLLLSDSGFYLCARSTSESSYNEQFFGPGTRLTVL.

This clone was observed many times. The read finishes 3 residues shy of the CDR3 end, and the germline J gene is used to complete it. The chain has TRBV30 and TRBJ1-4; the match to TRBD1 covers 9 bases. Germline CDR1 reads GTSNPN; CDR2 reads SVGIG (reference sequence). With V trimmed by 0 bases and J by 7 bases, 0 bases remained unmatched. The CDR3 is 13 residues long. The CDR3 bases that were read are TGTGCCTGGAGTGTACAGGGGGCTGAAAAA. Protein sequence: CAWSVQGAEK. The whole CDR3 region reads CAWSVQGAEKLFF.

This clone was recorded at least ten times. Incomplete CDR3 DNA: TGCGCCAGCAGCCAAACCGAGGGTGGGGGCCTGGCCGGGGAG. As protein: CASSQTEGGGLAGE. The CDR3 in its entirety is CASSQTEGGGLAGELFF. V usage is TRBV5-1 and J usage is TRBJ2-2, with TRBD1 as a possible D gene (6 bases). The CDR3 end falls 3 residues outside the read, so it is completed with the germline J gene. V lost 4 bases and J lost 6, with 22 bases in between. The germline CDR1 and CDR2 sequences are SGHRS and YFSETQ. This CDR3 is 17 amino acids long.

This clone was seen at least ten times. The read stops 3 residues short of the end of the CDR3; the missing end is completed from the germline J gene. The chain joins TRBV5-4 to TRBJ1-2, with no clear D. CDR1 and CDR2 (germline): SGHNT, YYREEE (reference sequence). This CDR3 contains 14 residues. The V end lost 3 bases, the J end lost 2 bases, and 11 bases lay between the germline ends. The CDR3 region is CASSSAPGNYGYTF. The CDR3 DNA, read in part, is TGTGCCAGCAGCTCCGCCCCGGGGAACTATGGC.

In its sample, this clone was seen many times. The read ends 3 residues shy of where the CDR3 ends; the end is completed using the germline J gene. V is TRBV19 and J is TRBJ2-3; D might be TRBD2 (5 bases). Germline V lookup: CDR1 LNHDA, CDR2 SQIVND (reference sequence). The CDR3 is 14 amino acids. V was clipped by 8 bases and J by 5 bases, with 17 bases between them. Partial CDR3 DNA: TGTGCCAGTGGGATTTTAGCCAGCGGAGATACG. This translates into CASGILASGDT. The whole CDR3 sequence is CASGILASGDTQYF.

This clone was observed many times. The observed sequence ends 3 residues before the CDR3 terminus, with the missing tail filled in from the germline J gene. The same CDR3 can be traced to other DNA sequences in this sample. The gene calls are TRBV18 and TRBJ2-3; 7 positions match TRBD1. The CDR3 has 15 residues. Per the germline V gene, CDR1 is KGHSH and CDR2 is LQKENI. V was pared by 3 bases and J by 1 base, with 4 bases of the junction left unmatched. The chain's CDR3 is CASSPGQVGTDTQYF. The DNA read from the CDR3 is TGTGCCAGCTCACCCGGACAGGTGGGCACAGATACG.

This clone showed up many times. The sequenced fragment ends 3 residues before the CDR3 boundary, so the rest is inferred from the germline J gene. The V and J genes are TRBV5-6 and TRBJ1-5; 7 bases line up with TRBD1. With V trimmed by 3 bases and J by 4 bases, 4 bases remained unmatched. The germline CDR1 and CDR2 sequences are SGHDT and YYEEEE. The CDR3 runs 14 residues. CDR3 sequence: CASSSGGWNQPQHF. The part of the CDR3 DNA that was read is TGTGCCAGCAGCTCAGGGGGGTGGAATCAGCCC.

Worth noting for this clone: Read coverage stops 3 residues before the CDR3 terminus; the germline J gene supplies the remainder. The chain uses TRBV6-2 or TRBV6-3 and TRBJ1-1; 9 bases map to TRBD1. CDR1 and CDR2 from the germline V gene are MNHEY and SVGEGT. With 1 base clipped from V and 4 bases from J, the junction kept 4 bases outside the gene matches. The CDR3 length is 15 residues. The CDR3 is CASSYWDRAGTEAFF. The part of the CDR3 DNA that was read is TGTGCCAGCAGTTACTGGGACAGGGCGGGCACTGAA.

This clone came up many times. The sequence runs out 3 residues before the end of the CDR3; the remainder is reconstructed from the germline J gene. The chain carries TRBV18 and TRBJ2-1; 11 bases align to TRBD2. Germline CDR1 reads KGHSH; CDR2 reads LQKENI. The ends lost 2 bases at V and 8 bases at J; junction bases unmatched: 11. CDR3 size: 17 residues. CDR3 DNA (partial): TGTGCCAGCTCACCAATATCGCCTAGCGGGGGGACCTATGAG. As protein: CASSPISPSGGTYE. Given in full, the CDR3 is CASSPISPSGGTYEQFF. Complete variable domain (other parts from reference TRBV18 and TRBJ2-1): NAGVMQNPRHLVRRRGQEARLRCSPMKGHSHVYWYRQLPEEGLKFMVYLQKENIIDESGMPKERFSAEFPKEGPSILRIQQVVRGDSAAYFCASSPISPSGGTYEQFFGPGTRLTVL.

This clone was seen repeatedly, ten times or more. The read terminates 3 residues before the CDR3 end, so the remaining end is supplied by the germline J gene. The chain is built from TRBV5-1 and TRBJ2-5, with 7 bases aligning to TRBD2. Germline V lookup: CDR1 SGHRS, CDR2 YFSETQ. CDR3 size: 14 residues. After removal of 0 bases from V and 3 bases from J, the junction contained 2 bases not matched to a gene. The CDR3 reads CASSLASGKETQYF. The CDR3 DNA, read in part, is TGCGCCAGCAGCTTGGCCAGCGGGAAAGAGACC.

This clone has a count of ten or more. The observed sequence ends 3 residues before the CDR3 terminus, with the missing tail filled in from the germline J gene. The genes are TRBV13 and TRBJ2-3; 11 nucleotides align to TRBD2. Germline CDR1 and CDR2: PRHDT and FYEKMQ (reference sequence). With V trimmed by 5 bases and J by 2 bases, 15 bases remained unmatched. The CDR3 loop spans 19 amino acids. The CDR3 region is CASSRFPLAGGSITDTQYF. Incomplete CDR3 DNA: TGTGCCAGCAGCCGATTCCCGCTAGCGGGGGGCTCAATCACAGATACG.

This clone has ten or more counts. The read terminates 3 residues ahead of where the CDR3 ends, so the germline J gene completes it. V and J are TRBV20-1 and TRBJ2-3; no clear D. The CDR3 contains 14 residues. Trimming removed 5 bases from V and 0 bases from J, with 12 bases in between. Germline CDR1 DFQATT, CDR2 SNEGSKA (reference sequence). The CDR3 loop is CSALGQSSTDTQYF. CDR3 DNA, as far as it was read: TGCAGTGCTCTGGGCCAATCTAGCACAGATACG.

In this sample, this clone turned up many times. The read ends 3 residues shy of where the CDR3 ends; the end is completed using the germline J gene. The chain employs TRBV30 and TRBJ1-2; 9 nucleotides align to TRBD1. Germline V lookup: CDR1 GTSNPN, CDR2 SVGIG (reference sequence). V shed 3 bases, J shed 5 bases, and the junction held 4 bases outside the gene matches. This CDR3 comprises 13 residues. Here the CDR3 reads CAWRQGASYGYTF. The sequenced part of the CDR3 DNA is TGTGCCTGGAGACAGGGGGCCTCGTATGGC.

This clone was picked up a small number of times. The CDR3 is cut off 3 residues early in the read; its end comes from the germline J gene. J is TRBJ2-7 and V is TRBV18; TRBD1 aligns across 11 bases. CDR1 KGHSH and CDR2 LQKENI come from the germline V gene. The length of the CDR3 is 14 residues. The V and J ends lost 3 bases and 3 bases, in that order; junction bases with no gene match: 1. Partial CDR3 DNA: TGTGCCAGCTCACCGGACAGGGGGCTCTACGAG. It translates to CASSPDRGLYE. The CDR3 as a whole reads CASSPDRGLYEQYF.

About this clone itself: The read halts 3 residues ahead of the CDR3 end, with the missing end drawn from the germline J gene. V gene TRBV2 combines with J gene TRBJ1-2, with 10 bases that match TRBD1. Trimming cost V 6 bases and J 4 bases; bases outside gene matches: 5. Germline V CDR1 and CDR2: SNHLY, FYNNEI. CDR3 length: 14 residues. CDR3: CASSVGQGSYGYTF. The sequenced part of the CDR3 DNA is TGTGCCAGCAGCGTGGGACAGGGGAGCTATGGC.

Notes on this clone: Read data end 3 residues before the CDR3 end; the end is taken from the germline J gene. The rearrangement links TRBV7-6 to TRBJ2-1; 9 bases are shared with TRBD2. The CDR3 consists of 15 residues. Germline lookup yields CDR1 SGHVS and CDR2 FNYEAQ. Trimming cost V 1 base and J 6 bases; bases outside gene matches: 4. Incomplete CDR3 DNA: TGTGCCAGCAGCTTAGTTGCGGGGGGGGGCAATGAG. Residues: CASSLVAGGGNE. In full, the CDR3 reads CASSLVAGGGNEQFF.

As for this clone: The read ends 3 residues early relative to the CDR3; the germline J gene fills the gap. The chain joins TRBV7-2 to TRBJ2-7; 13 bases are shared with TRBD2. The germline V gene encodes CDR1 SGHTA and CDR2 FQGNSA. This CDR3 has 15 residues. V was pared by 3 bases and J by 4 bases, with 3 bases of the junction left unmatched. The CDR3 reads CASSFTSGGAYEQYF. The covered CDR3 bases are TGTGCCAGCAGCTTTACTAGCGGGGGGGCGTACGAG.